The 20 T cell receptor beta chains in this list originate from one sample, sequenced in a study of vaccination and CD4 T cells after COVID-19. The study sequenced cultured CD4+ T cell DNA using the Oncomine TCR Beta short-read assay. TCRdb re-called the PCR reads through MiXCR, storing one row per CDR3 protein. The data contain roughly 4,800 distinct CDR3 sequences, about three fifths of them singletons. This sample's treatment: 10-day PBMC culture with coronavirus spike peptide pools or control peptides (ViraFEST assay). From the unexposed donor, CD4+ T cells were collected ahead of the COVID-19 pandemic (2011-2018). These TCRs are of unknown antigen specificity. Sequencing used CD4+ T cells from blood, cultured in vitro. The receptor set was obtained from a human donor in good health.

J is TRBJ2-7 and V is TRBV7-6; TRBD2 agrees at 11 bases. The trim removed 1 base at V and 5 bases at J, leaving 10 bases unmatched. The CDR3 is 17 residues long. The germline CDR1 and CDR2 sequences are SGHVS and FNYEAQ. The CDR3 DNA follows: TGTGCCAGCAGCTTAGGTCTCGCTACTAGCGGGAGCCACGAGCAGTACTTC. Amino acids: CASSLGLATSGSHEQYF.

The rearrangement links TRBV6-5 to TRBJ1-2, with a tentative D call TRBD1 (6 bases). The CDR3 covers 15 residues. V was pared by 4 bases and J by 0 bases, with 12 bases between. CDR1 and CDR2 (germline): MNHEY, SVGAGI. DNA for the CDR3: TGTGCCAGCAGTTTGGACAGCCCGCCTAACTATGGCTACACCTTC. It yields the protein CASSLDSPPNYGYTF.

This clonotype was seen a single time. This rearrangement joins TRBV19 to TRBJ1-5, with D possibly matching TRBD1 (6 bases). CDR1 and CDR2 (germline): LNHDA, SQIVND (reference sequence). The length of the CDR3 is 16 residues. Trimming took off 4 bases at V and 6 bases at J, with 19 bases between the two ends. The CDR3 loop reads CASSKRGNRDGQPQHF. CDR3 DNA sequence: TGTGCCAGTAGTAAGAGAGGCAACAGGGACGGTCAGCCCCAGCATTTT.

The CDR3 spells CASSLFTGYGYTF. CDR3 in DNA: TGTGCCAGCAGTTTATTTACAGGCTATGGCTACACCTTC. The V and J genes are TRBV28 and TRBJ1-2, with a possible D match to TRBD1 (5 bases). V shed 1 base and J shed 4 bases, with 7 bases lying between them. CDR1 is MDHEN and CDR2 is SYDVKM in the germline V gene. The CDR3 has 13 amino acids.

This clonotype was seen a handful of times. This rearrangement joins TRBV19 to TRBJ2-7; maybe TRBD2 (6 bases). CDR3 length: 14 residues. The germline V gene has CDR1 LNHDA and CDR2 SQIVND (reference sequence). With 3 bases removed from V and 9 bases from J, the gap between germline ends came to 18 bases. The CDR3 DNA follows: TGTGCCAGTAGTATGGCGGGACGCCCGTCGAGGCAGTACTTC. Encoded protein: CASSMAGRPSRQYF.

This clonotype was seen a few times. The chain uses TRBV20-1 and TRBJ1-5; TRBD1 is a possible D gene (5 bases). Trimming removed 1 base from V and 8 bases from J, with 15 bases in between. Germline-derived CDR1 and CDR2 are DFQATT and SNEGSKA (reference sequence). CDR3 size: 14 residues. The CDR3 DNA sequence: TGCAGTGCTAGAGTTGGGGCGGGCGGAGAGCCCCAGCATTTT. This encodes CSARVGAGGEPQHF.

The V and J genes are TRBV5-8 and TRBJ2-5; D might be TRBD1 (7 bases). The germline V gene encodes CDR1 SGHTS and CDR2 YDEGEE. This CDR3 has 15 amino acids. Trimming cost V 4 bases and J 9 bases, with 22 bases left between them. CDR3 DNA sequence: TGTGCCAGCAGCCCCAATCCTCAGCAGGGGGGATCCCAGTACTTC. Its protein is CASSPNPQQGGSQYF.

This clonotype was seen more than once but under ten times. This sequence joins TRBV24-1 and TRBJ2-3; D might be TRBD1 (5 bases). This CDR3 is 17 amino acids long. Per the germline V gene, CDR1 is KGHDR and CDR2 is SFDVKD. V was trimmed by 0 bases and J by 1 base, leaving 13 bases between them. The CDR3 bases are TGTGCCACCAGTGATTTGGGGGCAGGCTGGGGCACAGATACGCAGTATTTT. It translates to CATSDLGAGWGTDTQYF.

This clonotype showed up just a few times. The J gene is TRBJ1-2, the V gene TRBV15; 8 bases agree with TRBD1. This CDR3 region has 16 residues. The germline V gene has CDR1 LNHNV and CDR2 YYDKDF (reference sequence). V was clipped by 0 bases and J by 8 bases; unmatched bases: 11. CDR3 bases: TGTGCCACCAGCAGAGATTCCTTGGACAGGGTGAGGGGCTACACCTTC. It codes for CATSRDSLDRVRGYTF.

The V call is TRBV20-1, the J call TRBJ1-3; no reliable D call. Germline V CDR1 and CDR2: DFQATT, SNEGSKA (reference sequence). The CDR3 sequence is 13 residues long. Trimming cost V 4 bases and J 4 bases, with 11 bases left between them. The CDR3 coding sequence is TGCAGTGCTAACCGGGCCCAAGGAAACACCATATATTTT. Residues: CSANRAQGNTIYF.

A single count supports this clonotype. The V gene is TRBV7-6, the J gene TRBJ2-7, with 11 bases matching TRBD2. Germline CDR1 reads SGHVS; CDR2 reads FNYEAQ. CDR3 length: 17 residues. J was trimmed by 2 bases and V by 1 base; bases with no gene match: 7. The CDR3 region is CASSLGGLAGKTYEQYF. In nucleotides, the CDR3 is TGTGCCAGCAGCTTAGGAGGACTAGCGGGCAAAACCTACGAGCAGTACTTC.

The V call is TRBV7-2, the J call TRBJ1-5; D remains unclear. The ends were cut back, 2 bases at V and 2 bases at J, with 7 bases in the middle. The germline V gene has CDR1 SGHTA and CDR2 FQGNSA. The length of the CDR3 is 14 residues. The CDR3 DNA reads TGTGCCAGCAGCTTAAAAAGGGGCAATCAGCCCCAGCATTTT. It encodes CASSLKRGNQPQHF.

The chain combines TRBV6-1 with TRBJ1-5; tentatively, D is TRBD1 (5 bases). The CDR3 has 19 residues. The germline V gene has CDR1 MNHNS and CDR2 SASEGT. Trimming cost V 0 bases and J 2 bases, with 20 bases left between them. The CDR3, as DNA: TGTGCCAGCAGTGAAGCGCCAAAAGTAGGGACCGGTCGCAATCAGCCCCAGCATTTT. This encodes CASSEAPKVGTGRNQPQHF.

The chain employs TRBV29-1 and TRBJ2-1, with 9 bases matching TRBD1. Germline V CDR1 and CDR2: SQVTM, ANQGSEA. The CDR3 has 14 residues. The ends lost 5 bases at V and 4 bases at J; junction bases unmatched: 6. The CDR3 DNA is TGCAGCGTTACGTCCGGGACAGGGTACAATGAGCAGTTCTTC. Residues: CSVTSGTGYNEQFF.

The chain employs TRBV7-6 and TRBJ2-3, with D possibly TRBD2 on 6 matching bases. Germline CDR1 is SGHVS and CDR2 is FNYEAQ. V lost 1 base and J 3 bases, leaving 11 bases between the germline ends. The CDR3 runs to 15 residues. The CDR3 here is CASSLVPGVTDTQYF. DNA of the CDR3: TGTGCCAGCAGCTTAGTACCGGGAGTGACAGATACGCAGTATTTT.

The V call is TRBV5-4, the J call TRBJ2-5; D is possibly TRBD2 (6 bases). This CDR3 region has 15 residues. Trimming removed 0 bases at V and 5 bases at J, with 14 bases between. CDR1 is SGHNT and CDR2 is YYREEE in the germline V gene (reference sequence). The CDR3 here is CASSLGLSGGETQYF. The CDR3 DNA follows: TGTGCCAGCAGCTTGGGACTGTCTGGGGGGGAGACCCAGTACTTC.

The gene calls are TRBV19 and TRBJ1-2; possibly TRBD1 for D (6 bases). This CDR3 comprises 13 residues. Germline-derived CDR1 and CDR2 are LNHDA and SQIVND (reference sequence). Trimming pared 7 bases from V and 3 bases from J, leaving 12 bases between. The CDR3, as DNA: TGTGCCAGTACCAATGACAGGTACTATGGCTACACCTTC. This sequence encodes CASTNDRYYGYTF.

This clonotype appeared a few times. The chain employs TRBV15 and TRBJ1-2; tentative D call: TRBD1 (5 bases). Trimming removed 4 bases from V and 2 bases from J, with 11 bases in between. The CDR3 has 14 residues. Germline CDR1 LNHNV, CDR2 YYDKDF (reference sequence). Here the CDR3 DNA reads TGTGCCACCAGCACAGCGACAGAGAACTATGGCTACACCTTC. Protein product: CATSTATENYGYTF. The full variable domain, in which reference TRBV15 and TRBJ1-2 provide the parts outside the CDR3, is DAMVIQNPRYQVTQFGKPVTLSCSQTLNHNVMYWYQQKSSQAPKLLFHYYDKDFNNEADTPDNFQSRRPNTSFCFLDIRSPGLGDTAMYLCATSTATENYGYTFGSGTRLTVV.

As to this clonotype: At one of its ends the junction is not consistent with the germline gene, which may arise from a read error. The rearrangement links TRBV20-1 to TRBJ2-1, with TRBD2 as a possible D gene (6 bases). Germline V gene data show CDR1 as DFQATT and CDR2 as SNEGSKA (reference sequence). The length of the CDR3 is 15 residues. This CDR3 is CSARDGRLAHYGQFF. In nucleotides, the CDR3 is TGCAGTGCCAGAGACGGGAGACTGGCACACTATGGGCAGTTCTTC.

Concerning this clonotype: At one boundary the junction diverges from the germline segment, which might be a read error. V usage is TRBV5-5 and J usage is TRBJ1-5; D remains unclear. CDR1 and CDR2 (germline): SGHKS, YYEKEE (reference sequence). CDR3 length: 16 amino acids. The CDR3 region is CASSFQFPSHNQPRHF. CDR3 nucleotides: TGTGCCAGCAGCTTTCAATTCCCCAGCCACAATCAGCCCCGGCATTTT.